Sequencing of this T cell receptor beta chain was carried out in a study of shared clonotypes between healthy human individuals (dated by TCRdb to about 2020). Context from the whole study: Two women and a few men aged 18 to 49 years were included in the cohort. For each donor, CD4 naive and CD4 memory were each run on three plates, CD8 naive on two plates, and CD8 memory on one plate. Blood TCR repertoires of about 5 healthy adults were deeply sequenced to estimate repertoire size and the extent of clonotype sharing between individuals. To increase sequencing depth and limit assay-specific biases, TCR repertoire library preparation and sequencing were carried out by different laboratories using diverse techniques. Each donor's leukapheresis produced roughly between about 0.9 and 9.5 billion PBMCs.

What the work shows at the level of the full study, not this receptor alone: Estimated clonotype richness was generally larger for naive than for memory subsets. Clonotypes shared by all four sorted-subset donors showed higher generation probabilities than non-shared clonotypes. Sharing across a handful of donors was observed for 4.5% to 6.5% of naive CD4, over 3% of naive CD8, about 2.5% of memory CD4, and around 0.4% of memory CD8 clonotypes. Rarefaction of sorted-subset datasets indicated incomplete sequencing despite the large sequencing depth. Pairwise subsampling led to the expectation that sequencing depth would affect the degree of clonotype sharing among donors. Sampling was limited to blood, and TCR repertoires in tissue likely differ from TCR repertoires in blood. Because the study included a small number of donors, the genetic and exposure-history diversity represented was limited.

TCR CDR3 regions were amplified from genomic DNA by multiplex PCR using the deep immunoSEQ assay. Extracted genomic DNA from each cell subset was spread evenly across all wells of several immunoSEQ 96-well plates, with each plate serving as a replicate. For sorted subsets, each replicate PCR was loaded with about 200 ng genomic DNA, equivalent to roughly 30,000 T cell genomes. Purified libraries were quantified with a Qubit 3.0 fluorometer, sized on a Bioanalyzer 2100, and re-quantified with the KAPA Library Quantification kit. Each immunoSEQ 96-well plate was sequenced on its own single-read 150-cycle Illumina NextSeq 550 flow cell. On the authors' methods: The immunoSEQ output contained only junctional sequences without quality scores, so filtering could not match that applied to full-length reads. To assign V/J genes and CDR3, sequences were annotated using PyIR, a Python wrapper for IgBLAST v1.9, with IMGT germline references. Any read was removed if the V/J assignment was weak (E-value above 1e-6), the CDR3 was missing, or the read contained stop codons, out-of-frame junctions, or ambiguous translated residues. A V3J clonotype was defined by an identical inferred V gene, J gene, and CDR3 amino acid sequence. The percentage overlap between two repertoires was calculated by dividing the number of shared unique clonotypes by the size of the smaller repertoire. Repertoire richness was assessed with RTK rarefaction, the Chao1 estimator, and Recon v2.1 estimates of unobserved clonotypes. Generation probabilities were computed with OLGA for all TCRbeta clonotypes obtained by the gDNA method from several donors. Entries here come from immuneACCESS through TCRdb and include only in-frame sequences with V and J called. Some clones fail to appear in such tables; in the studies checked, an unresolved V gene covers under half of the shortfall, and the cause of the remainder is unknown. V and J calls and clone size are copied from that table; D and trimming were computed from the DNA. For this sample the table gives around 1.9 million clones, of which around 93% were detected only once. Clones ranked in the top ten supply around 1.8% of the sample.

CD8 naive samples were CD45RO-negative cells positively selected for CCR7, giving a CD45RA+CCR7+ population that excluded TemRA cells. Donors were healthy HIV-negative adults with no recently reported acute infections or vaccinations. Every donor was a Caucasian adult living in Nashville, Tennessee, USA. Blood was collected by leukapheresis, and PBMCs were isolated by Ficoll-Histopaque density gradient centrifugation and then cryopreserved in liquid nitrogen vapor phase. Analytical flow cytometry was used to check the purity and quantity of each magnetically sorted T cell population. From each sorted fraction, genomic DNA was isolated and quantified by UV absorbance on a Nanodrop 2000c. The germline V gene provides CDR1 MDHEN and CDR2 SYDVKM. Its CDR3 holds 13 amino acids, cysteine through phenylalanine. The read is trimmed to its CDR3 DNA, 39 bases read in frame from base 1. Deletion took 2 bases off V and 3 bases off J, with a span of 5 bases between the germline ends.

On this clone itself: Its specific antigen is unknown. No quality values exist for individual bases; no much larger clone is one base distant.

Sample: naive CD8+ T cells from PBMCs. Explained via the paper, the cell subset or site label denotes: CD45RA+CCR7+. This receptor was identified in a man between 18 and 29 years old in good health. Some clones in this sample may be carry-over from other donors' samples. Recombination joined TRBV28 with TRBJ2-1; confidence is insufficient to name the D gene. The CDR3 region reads CASSLISYNEQFF. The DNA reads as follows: TGTGCCAGCAGTTTAATTAGCTACAATGAGCAGTTCTTC.